Each of the 8 T cell receptor beta chains below was sequenced from the same sample in a study of cytomegalovirus exposure and HLA in healthy donors. The PCR employed 60 Vbeta primers together with 13 Jbeta primers. Repertoires were generated with immunoSEQ multiplex PCR, while TCRdb's copy carries only in-frame clones and drops some. This sample has around 150,000 clones, with 80% to 85% found just once. The sample comprised PBMCs. These receptors were collected from a man between 18 and 35 years old in good health and CMV-seronegative.

V gene TRBV28 combines with J gene TRBJ2-7; no firm D call. V lost 7 bases to trimming and J lost 5 bases, with 12 bases between them. Germline V gene sequence: CDR1 MDHEN, CDR2 SYDVKM. The CDR3 contains 12 residues. CDR3 sequence (DNA): TGTGCCAGCACCTCCATTCCAGACGAGCAGTACTTC. Translation: CASTSIPDEQYF.

This clone has just one count. V and J are TRBV28 and TRBJ2-7; 9 positions match TRBD1. The junction had 9 bases not matched to a gene; V was cut back by 3 bases and J by 6 bases. The CDR3 is made up of 15 amino acids. Germline lookup yields CDR1 MDHEN and CDR2 SYDVKM. The CDR3: CASSFSGTGRSEQYF. CDR3 nucleotide sequence: TGTGCCAGCAGTTTTTCCGGGACAGGGAGGAGCGAGCAGTACTTC.

The V gene is TRBV7-2, the J gene TRBJ2-2; 10 positions agree with TRBD2. Germline values: CDR1 SGHTA, CDR2 FQGNSA. Germline trimming cut 2 bases from V and 3 bases from J; bases unmatched to any gene: 0. This CDR3 has 15 residues. The CDR3 coding sequence is TGTGCCAGCAGCTTACTAGCGGGAGACACCGGGGAGCTGTTTTTT. Amino acid sequence: CASSLLAGDTGELFF.

This chain joins TRBV28 and TRBJ2-2, with 8 bases that match TRBD1. Germline loops: CDR1 MDHEN, CDR2 SYDVKM. The CDR3 contains 16 residues. Losses at the gene ends were 3 bases for V and 7 bases for J; bases not matched to a gene: 10. The CDR3 sequence: CASSFVQGAIGGELFF. The CDR3 coding sequence is TGTGCCAGCAGTTTTGTCCAGGGGGCAATTGGCGGGGAGCTGTTTTTT.

V gene TRBV4-1 combines with J gene TRBJ1-2, with D possibly matching TRBD1 (6 bases). The length of the CDR3 is 16 residues. The V and J ends lost 0 bases and 5 bases respectively, with 16 bases between them. Germline V gene data show CDR1 as MGHRA and CDR2 as YSYEKL. For the CDR3, the DNA is TGCGCCAGCAGCCAAGAGGATGGGGGCTGGGGGTATGGCTACACCTTC. This codes for CASSQEDGGWGYGYTF.

This rearrangement joins TRBV20-1 to TRBJ1-6; D unclear. Germline lookup yields CDR1 DFQATT and CDR2 SNEGSKA (reference sequence). The CDR3 covers 11 residues. Trimming took 3 bases from V and 9 from J, leaving 6 bases between them. The CDR3 DNA is TGCAGTGCTAGTAGAGGTTCACCCCTCCACTTT. Its protein product is CSASRGSPLHF.

This rearrangement joins TRBV28 to TRBJ2-7; possible D gene TRBD1, 6 bases. There are 14 residues in the CDR3. Germline CDR1 MDHEN, CDR2 SYDVKM. The ends were cut back, 4 bases at V and 2 bases at J, with 12 bases in the middle. The CDR3, as DNA: TGTGCCAGCAGTTCCGGACAGATTCCCTACGAGCAGTACTTC. This gives the protein CASSSGQIPYEQYF.

This clone was seen a single time. The rearrangement joins TRBV11-2 to TRBJ2-7; 10 bases agree with TRBD1. Germline CDR1 and CDR2: SGHAT and FQNNGV. Unmatched junction bases numbered 6, after V lost 1 base and J lost 6 bases. CDR3 length: 15 amino acids. The CDR3, as DNA: TGTGCCAGCAGCTTAGCCGGGACAGGGGCGGTCGAGCAGTACTTC. This gives the protein CASSLAGTGAVEQYF.